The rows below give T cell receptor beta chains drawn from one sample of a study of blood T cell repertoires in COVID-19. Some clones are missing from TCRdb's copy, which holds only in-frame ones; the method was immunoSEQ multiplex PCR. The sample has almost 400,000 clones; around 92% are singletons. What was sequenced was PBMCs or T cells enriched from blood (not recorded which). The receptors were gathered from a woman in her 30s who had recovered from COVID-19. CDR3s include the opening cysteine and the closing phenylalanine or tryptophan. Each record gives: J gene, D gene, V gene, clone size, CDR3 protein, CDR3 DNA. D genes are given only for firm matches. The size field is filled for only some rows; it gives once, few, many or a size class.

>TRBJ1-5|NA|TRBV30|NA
CAWSQGSGNQPQHF
TGTGCCTGGAGCCAGGGGAGTGGCAATCAGCCCCAGCATTTT
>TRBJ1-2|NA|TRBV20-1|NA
CSASSVENYGYTF
TGCAGTGCTAGTTCCGTTGAGAACTATGGCTACACCTTC
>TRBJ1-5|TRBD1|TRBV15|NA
CATGTGRIQPQHF
TGTGCCACCGGGACAGGGAGGATTCAGCCCCAGCATTTT
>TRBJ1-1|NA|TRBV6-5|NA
CASSYVVEGWAFF
TGTGCCAGCAGTTACGTTGTTGAGGGATGGGCTTTCTTT
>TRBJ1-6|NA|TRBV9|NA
CASSAHSGFGSPLHF
TGTGCCAGCAGCGCTCACTCAGGGTTTGGTTCACCCCTCCACTTT
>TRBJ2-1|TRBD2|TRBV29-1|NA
CSAGGTSSVNEQFF
TGCAGCGCCGGGGGGACTAGCAGTGTCAATGAGCAGTTCTTC
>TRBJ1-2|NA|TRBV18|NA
CASSPLEGYGYTF
TGTGCCAGCTCACCTCTAGAGGGATATGGCTACACCTTC
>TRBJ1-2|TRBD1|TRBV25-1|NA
CASSGLPGQGNYGYTF
TGTGCCAGCAGTGGACTACCGGGACAGGGAAACTATGGCTACACCTTC
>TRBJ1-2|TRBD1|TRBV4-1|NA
CASSQPGPGQGWTRSKDYGYTF
TGCGCCAGCAGCCAACCCGGCCCGGGACAGGGCTGGACCCGAAGCAAAGATTATGGCTACACCTTC
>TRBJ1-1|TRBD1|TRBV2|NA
CASRTGTGNTEAFF
TGTGCCAGCAGAACCGGGACAGGGAACACTGAAGCTTTCTTT
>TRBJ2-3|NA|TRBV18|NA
CASSLTGTPPPNTQYF
TGTGCCAGCTCACTGACCGGGACTCCTCCTCCCAATACGCAGTATTTT
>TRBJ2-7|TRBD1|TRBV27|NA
CASSPPYYRTGVPYEQYF
TGTGCCAGCAGTCCTCCTTACTATCGGACAGGGGTACCCTACGAGCAGTACTTC
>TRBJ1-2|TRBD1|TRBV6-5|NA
CASSSYRDRGGGYTF
TGTGCCAGCAGTTCATATCGGGACAGGGGAGGTGGCTACACCTTC
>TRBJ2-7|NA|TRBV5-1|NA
CASSLERGTYEQYF
TGCGCCAGCAGCTTGGAACGGGGAACCTACGAGCAGTACTTC
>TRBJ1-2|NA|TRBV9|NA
CASSATAYGYTF
TGTGCCAGCAGCGCGACAGCCTATGGCTACACCTTC
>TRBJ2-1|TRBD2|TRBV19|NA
CASNPRGAGGLNEQFF
TGTGCCAGTAACCCCCGTGGAGCGGGAGGGCTAAATGAGCAGTTCTTC
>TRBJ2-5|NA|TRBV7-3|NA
CASSLTTPSETQYF
TGTGCCAGCAGCCTCACGACACCGAGTGAGACCCAGTACTTC
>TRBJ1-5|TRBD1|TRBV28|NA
CASIRTGLHQPQHF
TGTGCCAGCATCCGGACAGGGCTTCATCAGCCCCAGCATTTT
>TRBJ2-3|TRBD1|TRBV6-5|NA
CASSYSDRVGQYF
TGTGCCAGCAGTTACTCGGACAGGGTTGGGCAGTATTTT
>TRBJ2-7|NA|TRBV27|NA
CASRSGLPYEQYF
TGTGCCAGCAGATCGGGTCTACCCTACGAGCAGTACTTC
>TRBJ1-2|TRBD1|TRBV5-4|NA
CASSLDGTGGLGYTF
TGTGCCAGCAGCTTGGATGGGACAGGGGGCCTTGGCTACACCTTC
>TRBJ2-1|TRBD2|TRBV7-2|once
CASRPGGAGGEFEQFF
TGTGCCAGCCGCCCCGGGGGAGCGGGGGGGGAATTTGAGCAGTTCTTC
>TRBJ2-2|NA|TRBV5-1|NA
CASSLRDTQTGELFF
TGCGCCAGCAGCTTGAGGGACACACAGACCGGGGAGCTGTTTTTT
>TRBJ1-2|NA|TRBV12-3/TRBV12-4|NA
CASSQPGFYGYTF
TGTGCCAGCAGCCAGCCAGGGTTCTATGGCTACACCTTC
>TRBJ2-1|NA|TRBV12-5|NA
CASGIRTTPGYHEQFF
TGTGCTAGTGGTATAAGGACTACCCCAGGGTACCATGAGCAGTTCTTC
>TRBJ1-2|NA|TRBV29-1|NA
CSVDRVAGYTF
TGCAGCGTTGACAGGGTGGCGGGCTACACCTTC
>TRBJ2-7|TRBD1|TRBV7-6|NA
CASSLGAGQGYEQYF
TGTGCCAGCAGCTTAGGAGCGGGACAGGGCTACGAGCAGTACTTC
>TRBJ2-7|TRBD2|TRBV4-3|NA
CASSQVLAGGYEQYF
TGCGCCAGCAGCCAAGTACTAGCGGGGGGCTACGAGCAGTACTTC
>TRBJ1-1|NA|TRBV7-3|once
CASSSHGAGMNTEAFF
TGTGCCAGCAGCTCCCACGGTGCGGGTATGAACACTGAAGCTTTCTTT
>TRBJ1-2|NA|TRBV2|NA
CASTARDTNYGYTF
TGTGCCAGCACAGCTAGGGACACCAACTATGGCTACACCTTC
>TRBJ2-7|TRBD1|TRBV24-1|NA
CATILPDRTTYEQYF
TGTGCCACCATTCTCCCGGACAGGACAACCTACGAGCAGTACTTC
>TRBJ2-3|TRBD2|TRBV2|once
CASSEIVAGVADTQYF
TGTGCCAGCAGTGAAATTGTAGCGGGAGTTGCAGATACGCAGTATTTT
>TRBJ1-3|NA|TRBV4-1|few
CASSSGWLTGNTIYF
TGCGCCAGCAGCTCAGGGTGGTTGACTGGAAACACCATATATTTT
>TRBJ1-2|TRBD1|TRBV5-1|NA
CASSSGTANYGYTF
TGCGCCAGCAGTTCTGGGACAGCAAACTATGGCTACACCTTC
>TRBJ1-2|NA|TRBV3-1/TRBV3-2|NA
CASSQGSGVVSYTF
TGTGCCAGCAGCCAAGGATCGGGGGTCGTAAGCTACACCTTC
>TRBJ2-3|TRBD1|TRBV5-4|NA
CASSLPPTGGYGDTQYF
TGTGCCAGCAGCTTGCCTCCGACAGGGGGCTATGGAGATACGCAGTATTTT
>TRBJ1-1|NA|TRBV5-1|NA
CASSLDVATEAFF
TGCGCCAGCAGCTTGGACGTAGCCACTGAAGCTTTCTTT
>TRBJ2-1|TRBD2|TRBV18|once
CASSLLGTTLAGGPFYNEQFF
TGTGCCAGCTCACTGCTGGGCACCACTTTAGCGGGGGGACCTTTCTACAATGAGCAGTTCTTC
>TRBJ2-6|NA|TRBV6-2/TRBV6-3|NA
CASSYASGRTLSGANVLTF
TGTGCCAGCAGTTACGCCTCAGGAAGGACTTTATCTGGGGCCAACGTCCTGACTTTC
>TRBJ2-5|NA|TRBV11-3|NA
CASSPGGGYQETQYF
TGTGCCAGCAGCCCCGGAGGTGGGTACCAAGAGACCCAGTACTTC
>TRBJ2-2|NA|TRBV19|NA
CASSMTGTWNTGELFF
TGTGCCAGTAGTATGACCGGGACATGGAACACCGGGGAGCTGTTTTTT